These 15 T cell receptor beta chains originate from one sample sequenced in a study of STAT5B mutations in CD4+ large granular lymphocyte leukemia. Measured with immunoSEQ multiplex PCR; TCRdb has only the in-frame clones, and not every one. There are nearly 45,000 clones in the sample; 80% to 90% occur only once, and 2% to 3% lies in the top ten. Sequenced material: CD4+ T cells from blood buffy coats. These receptor sequences come from a human donor in good health.

This chain joins TRBV20-1 and TRBJ2-2, with D uncertain. The V gene lost 0 bases and the J gene lost 6 bases, with 2 bases spanning the gap. CDR3 length equals 11 residues. The germline V gene encodes CDR1 DFQATT and CDR2 SNEGSKA (reference sequence). The DNA for the CDR3 is TGCAGTGCTAGAGATTCCGGGGAGCTGTTTTTT. It translates to CSARDSGELFF.

V and J are TRBV30 and TRBJ1-5, with D perhaps TRBD1 (5 bases). Trimming took off 0 bases at V and 4 bases at J, with 19 bases between the two ends. The CDR3 is made up of 17 amino acids. The germline V gene has CDR1 GTSNPN and CDR2 SVGIG (reference sequence). The DNA of the CDR3 is TGTGCCTGGAGTGTCGGGGCGTCTAACCTCGGGAATCAGCCCCAGCATTTT. This sequence encodes CAWSVGASNLGNQPQHF.

The rearrangement links TRBV7-2 to TRBJ2-5; no firm D call. Trimming stripped 4 bases from V and 8 bases from J, with 11 bases between. CDR3 length: 12 amino acids. Per germline, CDR1 SGHTA and CDR2 FQGNSA. CDR3 protein: CASSSRGRTQYF. The CDR3 DNA reads as TGTGCCAGCAGCTCCAGAGGACGTACCCAGTACTTC.

This chain links TRBV11-2 with TRBJ1-4; D is ambiguous. The germline CDR1 and CDR2 sequences are SGHAT and FQNNGV. Between the trimmed V and J ends, which lost 1 base and 6 bases, there was a span of 12 bases. The CDR3 is made up of 15 amino acids. The CDR3 DNA reads as TGTGCCAGCAGCTTAGGGGGTTACAGTGATGAAAAACTGTTTTTT. Translation: CASSLGGYSDEKLFF. Full variable domain (rest looked up from reference TRBV11-2 and TRBJ1-4): EAGVAQSPRYKIIEKRQSVAFWCNPISGHATLYWYQQILGQGPKLLIQFQNNGVVDDSQLPKDRFSAERLKGVDSTLKIQPAKLEDSAVYLCASSLGGYSDEKLFFGSGTQLSVL.

The chain combines TRBV5-1 with TRBJ2-1, with a weak D call TRBD2 (5 bases). Trimming took off 4 bases at V and 0 bases at J, with 14 bases between the two ends. Germline V CDR1 and CDR2: SGHRS, YFSETQ. The CDR3 loop spans 16 amino acids. The CDR3, as DNA: TGCGCCAGCAGCCGGGGAGCACGGAGCTCCTACAATGAGCAGTTCTTC. Amino acids: CASSRGARSSYNEQFF.

This clone was seen a handful of times. The chain joins TRBV2 to TRBJ1-2; unclear D gene. This CDR3 has 13 residues. Germline loops: CDR1 SNHLY, CDR2 FYNNEI. V was clipped by 6 bases and J by 1 base, with 9 bases between them. This CDR3 is CASRLDGNYGYTF. For the CDR3, the DNA is TGTGCCAGCAGACTCGACGGTAACTATGGCTACACCTTC.

The V and J genes are TRBV27 and TRBJ2-7, with 8 bases identical to TRBD1. Looked up from germline, CDR1 is MNHEY and CDR2 is SMNVEV (reference sequence). J lost 5 bases, V lost 5 bases, and 8 bases had no gene match. The CDR3 has 14 amino acids. This CDR3 reads CASSPYRGKNEQYF. The CDR3 nucleotides are TGTGCCAGCAGTCCTTACAGGGGGAAAAACGAGCAGTACTTC.

DNA for the CDR3: TGTGCCAGTAGTAGGGGACAGGGGGCTCGTAGCAATCAGCCCCAGCATTTT. Translating it yields CASSRGQGARSNQPQHF. The chain joins TRBV19 to TRBJ1-5; 12 nucleotides agree with TRBD1. This CDR3 has 17 residues. V was clipped by 4 bases and J by 0 bases; unmatched bases: 4. CDR1 LNHDA and CDR2 SQIVND come from the germline V gene (reference sequence). Based on the CDR3 plus reference TRBV19 and TRBJ1-5, the full variable domain is DGGITQSPKYLFRKEGQNVTLSCEQNLNHDAMYWYRQDPGQGLRLIYYSQIVNDFQKGDIAEGYSVSREKKESFPLTVTSAQKNPTAFYLCASSRGQGARSNQPQHFGDGTRLSIL.

The rearrangement links TRBV15 to TRBJ2-5, with TRBD2 matching 12 bases. Trimming removed 1 base from V and 2 bases from J; junction bases left unmatched: 5. This CDR3 spans 17 amino acids. Germline values: CDR1 LNHNV, CDR2 YYDKDF (reference sequence). CDR3 region: CATSRGTSGVNQETQYF. Here the CDR3 DNA reads TGTGCCACCAGCAGAGGGACTAGCGGGGTAAATCAAGAGACCCAGTACTTC.

The chain recombines TRBV28 with TRBJ1-5; maybe TRBD1 (6 bases). Germline V gives CDR1 MDHEN, CDR2 SYDVKM. V lost 2 bases and J 6 bases, leaving 14 bases between the germline ends. The CDR3 is 15 residues long. The chain's CDR3 is CASSLEMGGAQPQHF. CDR3 bases: TGTGCCAGCAGTTTAGAGATGGGGGGCGCTCAGCCCCAGCATTTT. Combining the CDR3 with reference TRBV28 and TRBJ1-5 gives the whole variable domain DVKVTQSSRYLVKRTGEKVFLECVQDMDHENMFWYRQDPGLGLRLIYFSYDVKMKEKGDIPEGYSVSREKKERFSLILESASTNQTSMYLCASSLEMGGAQPQHFGDGTRLSIL.

J is TRBJ2-1 and V is TRBV7-2, with D possibly TRBD2 on 6 matching bases. CDR3 length equals 16 residues. The V gene lost 1 base and the J gene lost 9 bases, with 19 bases spanning the gap. Germline CDR1 reads SGHTA; CDR2 reads FQGNSA. The CDR3 spells CASSLGLGGSPPEQFF. DNA for the CDR3: TGTGCCAGCAGCTTAGGTTTGGGGGGATCCCCGCCTGAGCAGTTCTTC. Together with reference TRBV7-2 and TRBJ2-1, the CDR3 gives the full variable domain: GAGVSQSPSNKVTEKGKDVELRCDPISGHTALYWYRQSLGQGLEFLIYFQGNSAPDKSGLPSDRFSAERTGGSVSTLTIQRTQQEDSAVYLCASSLGLGGSPPEQFFGPGTRLTVL.

In this sample, this clone turned up a few times. The V gene is TRBV28, the J gene TRBJ2-7, with 9 bases aligning to TRBD1. This CDR3 comprises 14 residues. Per the germline V gene, CDR1 is MDHEN and CDR2 is SYDVKM. V lost 7 bases and J lost 2; bases outside the gene matches: 6. CDR3 coding DNA: TGTGCCAGCACCCGGGACAGGGCAACCTACGAGCAGTACTTC. Translating it yields CASTRDRATYEQYF.

This clone has just one count. The rearrangement joins TRBV2 to TRBJ2-1; 11 bases are a match to TRBD2. This CDR3 contains 13 residues. After removal of 8 bases from V and 9 bases from J, the junction contained 6 bases not matched to a gene. Germline V gene data show CDR1 as SNHLY and CDR2 as FYNNEI. Here the CDR3 reads CASARLAGFEQFF. The DNA of the CDR3 is TGTGCCAGCGCTAGACTAGCGGGATTTGAGCAGTTCTTC.

The J gene is TRBJ2-1, the V gene TRBV7-3, with TRBD2 as a possible D gene (5 bases). CDR1 is SGHTA, CDR2 FQGTGA, per germline. This CDR3 region has 14 residues. V lost 5 bases to trimming and J lost 7 bases, with 15 bases between them. CDR3 region: CASSPQSGRNEQFF. As DNA, the CDR3 is TGTGCCAGCAGCCCCCAATCGGGAAGAAATGAGCAGTTCTTC.

With respect to this clone: A junction boundary mismatches the germline segment, possibly from a read error. V is TRBV4-2 and J is TRBJ2-3; D may be TRBD2 (5 bases). The CDR3 extends over 13 amino acids. The germline gives CDR1 LGHNA, CDR2 YNFKEQ. The CDR3 reads CAGSQADTDTQYF. The CDR3 nucleotides read TGTGCCGGCAGCCAAGCGGACACAGATACGCAGTATTTT.